This record looks at one T cell receptor (beta chain) sequence and its context. This record comes from a study of cytomegalovirus exposure and HLA in healthy donors. V was clipped by 6 bases and J by 4 bases, with 12 bases between them. Germline CDR1 reads SNHLY; CDR2 reads FYNNEI. The CDR3 has 13 residues. The PCR employed 60 Vbeta primers together with 13 Jbeta primers. Method: immunoSEQ multiplex PCR; TCRdb's copy keeps in-frame clones and lacks some. The top ten hold 12% of the sample, which has roughly 80,000 clones, more than 65% seen once. The sequenced sample was PBMCs. The sequence was collected from a male donor in good health and CMV-seropositive. This chain uses TRBV2 with TRBJ1-1, with D unclear. The CDR3 DNA follows: TGTGCCAGCAGAAAAGGGAGCCCCACTGAAGCTTTCTTT. Translating it yields CASRKGSPTEAFF.